This TCR beta chain was captured in a study of HIV-infected children after antiretroviral therapy interruption. Treatment here: PENTA 11 planned treatment interruption arm or continuous ART arm. Participants had taken at least three-drug ART for at least 24 weeks. A 3' RACE protocol on RNA, with unique molecular identifiers, produced the TCR library. TCRdb passed the 3' RACE reads through MiXCR, listing each CDR3 protein once. The table records approximately 95,000 distinct CDR3 sequences, 6.9% of them present only once. Findings and caveats of the study: By the end of treatment interruption, naive CD4+ clonality (Gini) increased.

In this sample, this clonotype turned up many times. Its antigen is currently unknown. Trimming took 3 bases from V and 0 from J, leaving 8 bases between them. This CDR3 has 14 amino acids. Germline values: CDR1 KGHSH, CDR2 LQKENI. This TCR was recovered from a pool of human donors with HIV. The source material was CD45RA+ CD4+ T cells from PBMCs, pooled from several time points, sampled from a donor given antiretroviral therapy, either interrupted or continuous. Subset noted: naive CD4+ CD45RA+ CD45RO- T cells. The genes are TRBV18 and TRBJ1-1; D gene ambiguous. The CDR3 spells CASSPLPMNTEAFF. CDR3 DNA: TGTGCCAGCTCACCTTTGCCTATGAACACTGAAGCTTTCTTT. Drawing the rest from reference TRBV18 and TRBJ1-1, the complete variable domain is NAGVMQNPRHLVRRRGQEARLRCSPMKGHSHVYWYRQLPEEGLKFMVYLQKENIIDESGMPKERFSAEFPKEGPSILRIQQVVRGDSAAYFCASSPLPMNTEAFFGQGTRLTVV.